This entry lists 14 T cell receptor beta chains sequenced from one sample in a study of blood T cell repertoires in COVID-19 (dated by TCRdb to about 2020). The method behind the library was the immunoSEQ multiplex PCR assay. As stored in TCRdb, this immuneACCESS dataset retains in-frame rearrangements with V and J assigned. A fraction of the clones does not appear; measured against another copy, unresolved V genes explain less than half of the discrepancy, and the remainder lacks a known reason. The sample data list roughly 56,000 clones, and 65% to 90% of these were observed just once. The top ten constitute about a tenth of the sample. Sequenced material: peripheral blood. Receptor source: a human donor in a cohort sampled during active COVID-19.

The V call is TRBV13, the J call TRBJ2-5; TRBD2 agrees at 7 bases. This CDR3 has 16 amino acids. V lost 3 bases and J lost 5; bases outside the gene matches: 12. Germline CDR1 is PRHDT and CDR2 is FYEKMQ (reference sequence). CDR3 bases: TGTGCCAGCAGCTTCCTCGCGCGGGAGAGCCGGGAGACCCAGTACTTC. Its protein is CASSFLARESRETQYF.

V usage is TRBV6-5 and J usage is TRBJ1-2; maybe TRBD1 (5 bases). V lost 8 bases to trimming and J lost 10 bases, with 14 bases between them. The CDR3 covers 11 residues. Per the germline V gene, CDR1 is MNHEY and CDR2 is SVGAGI. The CDR3 region is CASGMTVDYTF. For the CDR3, the DNA is TGTGCCAGCGGGATGACAGTTGACTACACCTTC.

For the CDR3, the DNA is TGTGCCAGCAGCTTAATGACAGGGAGCGAAAAACTGTTTTTT. It encodes CASSLMTGSEKLFF. The chain carries TRBV7-9 and TRBJ1-4, with 7 positions matching TRBD1. Germline V gives CDR1 SEHNR, CDR2 FQNEAQ (reference sequence). V lost 2 bases, J lost 8 bases, and 5 bases stayed unmatched. The CDR3 is 14 amino acids.

The chain employs TRBV13 and TRBJ2-3, with 12 nucleotides matching TRBD2. The CDR3 is 17 amino acids. CDR1 and CDR2 (germline): PRHDT, FYEKMQ (reference sequence). Trimming took 5 bases from V and 6 from J; bases not matched to a gene: 12. The CDR3 reads CASSHSPLAGGSDTQYF. CDR3 nucleotide sequence: TGTGCCAGCAGCCACTCCCCACTAGCGGGAGGTTCGGATACGCAGTATTTT.

The chain uses TRBV6-6 and TRBJ1-1; D perhaps matches TRBD1 (5 bases). CDR3 length: 12 amino acids. Trimming took 4 bases from V and 7 from J, leaving 10 bases between them. Germline V gene lookup returns CDR1 MNHNY and CDR2 SVGAGI (reference sequence). CDR3 region: CASSSRGGEAFF. The CDR3 bases are TGTGCCAGCAGTTCTCGGGGGGGTGAAGCTTTCTTT.

The sample holds one count of this clone. The V and J genes are TRBV9 and TRBJ2-3; D call uncertain. The CDR3 is 12 amino acids. Between the trimmed V and J ends, which lost 2 bases and 5 bases, there was a span of 6 bases. Germline V CDR1 and CDR2: SGDLS, YYNGEE. Here the CDR3 reads CASSVSGDTQYF. For the CDR3, the DNA is TGTGCCAGCAGCGTTTCCGGAGATACGCAGTATTTT.

This chain links TRBV27 with TRBJ2-2, with 9 bases lining up with TRBD1. J gave up 4 bases and V 4 bases, and 13 bases lay outside the gene matches. Germline CDR1 and CDR2: MNHEY and SMNVEV (reference sequence). The CDR3 runs to 18 residues. CDR3 bases: TGTGCCAGCAGTTCTAACAACAGGGGGCTAAGGGTCACCGGGGAGCTGTTTTTT. It yields the protein CASSSNNRGLRVTGELFF.

This CDR3 reads CASSQDIEETQYF. Here the CDR3 DNA reads TGTGCCAGCAGCCAAGATATCGAAGAGACCCAGTACTTC. V is TRBV4-2 and J is TRBJ2-5; D is unresolved. Germline CDR1 and CDR2: LGHNA and YNFKEQ. The CDR3 length is 13 residues. The V end was cut by 0 bases, the J end by 3 bases, with 5 bases between.

This clone has a handful of counts. This chain uses TRBV5-6 with TRBJ2-7, with 7 bases lining up with TRBD2. This CDR3 has 16 residues. The V and J ends lost 0 bases and 3 bases, in that order; junction bases with no gene match: 9. CDR1 is SGHDT and CDR2 is YYEEEE in the germline V gene. The CDR3 spells CASSLGGGLADYEQYF. The CDR3 region has the DNA TGTGCCAGCAGCTTGGGGGGCGGCCTAGCGGACTACGAGCAGTACTTC.

This clone showed up just once. V is TRBV28 and J is TRBJ2-5; 9 bases map to TRBD1. CDR1 and CDR2 (germline): MDHEN, SYDVKM. The CDR3 is 13 amino acids. V lost 6 bases and J lost 5; bases outside the gene matches: 4. CDR3 amino acids: CASRGTGRETQYF. The DNA of the CDR3 is TGTGCCAGCAGAGGGACAGGGCGGGAGACCCAGTACTTC.

The V call is TRBV4-3, the J call TRBJ2-5; no reliable D call. The CDR3 runs 13 residues. Trimming stripped 8 bases from V and 1 base from J, with 11 bases between. From germline, CDR1 is LGHNA and CDR2 YSLEER. The chain's CDR3 is CASSYRGQETQYF. CDR3 DNA: TGCGCCAGCTCCTACCGCGGCCAAGAGACCCAGTACTTC.

The rearrangement links TRBV11-2 to TRBJ1-1, with a tentative D call TRBD1 (5 bases). The V gene lost 2 bases and the J gene lost 4 bases, with 11 bases spanning the gap. Germline V gene lookup returns CDR1 SGHAT and CDR2 FQNNGV. There are 14 residues in the CDR3. The CDR3 DNA sequence: TGTGCCAGCAGCTTACCCGACAGAGTCACTGAAGCTTTCTTT. It translates to CASSLPDRVTEAFF.

The CDR3 protein is CASSLTTGNYGYTF. For the CDR3, the DNA is TGTGCCAGCAGCTTGACGACAGGGAACTATGGCTACACCTTC. J is TRBJ1-2 and V is TRBV11-2, with 7 bases aligning to TRBD1. Trimming cost V 3 bases and J 2 bases; bases outside gene matches: 3. CDR3 length: 14 amino acids. CDR1 is SGHAT and CDR2 is FQNNGV in the germline V gene.

The CDR3 region is CASSQALEGTEAFF. In nucleotides, the CDR3 is TGTGCCAGCAGCCAAGCCCTGGAGGGCACTGAAGCTTTCTTT. The rearrangement uses TRBV4-2 and TRBJ1-1; D remains unclear. This CDR3 comprises 14 residues. Per germline, CDR1 LGHNA and CDR2 YNFKEQ. The V gene lost 1 base and the J gene lost 4 bases, with 10 bases spanning the gap.